This T cell receptor (beta chain) was sequenced during a study of neurological immune-mediated disorders. Study-wide results and caveats: In HTLV-1-associated myelopathy, TCR clonal expansion was greatest, and in multiple sclerosis it was least, below healthy controls.

The time point: technical triplicate 2. The T cells used for sorted libraries numbered 750,000 to 1,000,000, either CD4+ or CD8+. Trimming shortened V by 2 bases and J by 4 bases, and 9 bases separated the two germline ends. CDR3 length equals 14 residues. CDR1 and CDR2 (germline): SEHNR, FQNEAQ (reference sequence). The cDNA was synthesized by 5'RACE incorporating 10-nucleotide random UMIs. TCRdb re-derived calls from the 5' RACE reads in MiXCR, one entry per CDR3 protein. This sample has more than 30,000 distinct CDR3 sequences; 10% to 15% occur once, and the top ten carry roughly 5.2%. This clonotype was seen many times. Its antigen is currently unknown.

Sequenced material: CD4+ T cells from blood. The genes are TRBV7-9 and TRBJ1-3, with no clear D. The sequence came from a female donor with HTLV-1-associated myelopathy (HAM/TSP). CDR3 loop: CASSLFAAGNTIYF. CDR3 nucleotide sequence: TGTGCCAGCAGCTTATTCGCGGCGGGAAACACCATATATTTT.